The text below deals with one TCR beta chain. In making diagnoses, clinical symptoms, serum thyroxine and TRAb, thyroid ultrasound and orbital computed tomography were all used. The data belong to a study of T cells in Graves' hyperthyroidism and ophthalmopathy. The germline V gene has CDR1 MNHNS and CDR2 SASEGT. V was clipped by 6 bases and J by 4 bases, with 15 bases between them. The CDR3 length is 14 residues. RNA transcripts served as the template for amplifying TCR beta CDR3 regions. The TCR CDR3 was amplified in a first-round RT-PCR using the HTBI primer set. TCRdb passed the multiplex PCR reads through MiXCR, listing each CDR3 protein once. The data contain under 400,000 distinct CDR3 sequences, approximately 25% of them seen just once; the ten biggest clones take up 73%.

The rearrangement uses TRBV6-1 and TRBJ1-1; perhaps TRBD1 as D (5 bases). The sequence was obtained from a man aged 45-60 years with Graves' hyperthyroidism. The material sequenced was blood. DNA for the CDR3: TGTGCCAGCAGGTCCAGGGTATACGGCACTGAAGCTTTCTTT. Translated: CASRSRVYGTEAFF.